Presented here are 31 T cell receptor beta chains from one specimen sequenced in a study of cytomegalovirus exposure and HLA in healthy donors. Some clones are missing from TCRdb's copy, which holds only in-frame ones; the method was immunoSEQ multiplex PCR. There are 180,000 or so clones in the sample; approximately 82% occur only once, and about an eighth lies in the top ten. Sequenced input: PBMCs. The receptors were sampled from a woman in her 30s in good health and CMV-seropositive.

As DNA, the CDR3 is TGTGCCAGCAGTGATCCGGGGAAGACCCAGTACTTC. It specifies CASSDPGKTQYF. The chain employs TRBV25-1 and TRBJ2-5, with D maybe TRBD2 (5 bases). The length of the CDR3 is 12 residues. Germline CDR1 and CDR2: MGHDK and SYGVNS. V was clipped by 3 bases and J by 6 bases, with 8 bases between them.

V gene TRBV28 combines with J gene TRBJ2-7; a possible D gene is TRBD2 (5 bases). The CDR3 is 14 residues long. Looked up from germline, CDR1 is MDHEN and CDR2 is SYDVKM. The V and J ends lost 2 bases and 2 bases respectively, with 10 bases between them. For the CDR3, the DNA is TGTGCCAGCAGTTTACCGGGGTTCACCTACGAGCAGTACTTC. Its translation: CASSLPGFTYEQYF.

This chain uses TRBV9 with TRBJ1-2; D unclear. CDR1 and CDR2 (germline): SGDLS, YYNGEE. The CDR3 totals 14 residues. Deletions cut 0 bases from V and 7 bases from J, with 13 bases between. CDR3 DNA sequence: TGTGCCAGCAGCGTAGAATCCGGGGTTCCTGGCTACACCTTC. Translation: CASSVESGVPGYTF.

This clone was detected only a few times. This chain links TRBV29-1 with TRBJ2-5; possible D gene TRBD1, 5 bases. Germline V lookup: CDR1 SQVTM, CDR2 ANQGSEA. V was shortened by 4 bases and J by 9 bases, with 18 bases between the two germline ends. The CDR3 has 13 residues. CDR3 DNA: TGCAGCGTTGCCCTAACTGGGGCACCAGCCCAGTACTTC. It translates to CSVALTGAPAQYF.

A few counts support this clone. The chain combines TRBV19 with TRBJ1-2; D gene unclear. There are 15 residues in the CDR3. From germline, CDR1 is LNHDA and CDR2 SQIVND (reference sequence). V gave up 5 bases and J gave up 0 bases, with 13 bases separating them. CDR3 sequence reads: CASSGRVEANYGYTF. The CDR3 region has the DNA TGTGCCAGTAGTGGGAGGGTGGAGGCTAACTATGGCTACACCTTC.

This clone was seen a handful of times. The chain links TRBV9 to TRBJ1-2; perhaps TRBD1 as D (5 bases). The ends were cut back, 4 bases at V and 5 bases at J, with 12 bases in the middle. This CDR3 has 13 residues. CDR1 and CDR2 (germline): SGDLS, YYNGEE. The CDR3 loop reads CASSPQGPYGYTF. Written as DNA, the CDR3 is TGTGCCAGCAGCCCTCAGGGTCCGTATGGCTACACCTTC.

CDR3 sequence: CASSLGGSSYNEQFF. As DNA, the CDR3 is TGTGCCAGCAGCTTAGGTGGGAGTTCCTACAATGAGCAGTTCTTC. The chain couples TRBV11-2 to TRBJ2-1, with D tentatively TRBD2 (5 bases). The CDR3 has 15 residues. Germline V lookup: CDR1 SGHAT, CDR2 FQNNGV. Trimming shortened V by 1 base and J by 1 base, and 8 bases separated the two germline ends.

The chain links TRBV28 to TRBJ2-1; TRBD2 agrees at 14 bases. The CDR3 length is 16 residues. Germline V gives CDR1 MDHEN, CDR2 SYDVKM. The V segment lost 5 bases and the J segment 7 bases; nucleotides outside the gene matches: 7. The CDR3 region has the DNA TGTGCCAGCAGTCCCTCCGGGACTAGCGGGAGAAATGAGCAGTTCTTC. The encoded protein is CASSPSGTSGRNEQFF.

The chain recombines TRBV28 with TRBJ2-5; D is perhaps TRBD2 (5 bases). V was shortened by 1 base and J by 5 bases, with 11 bases between the two germline ends. The V gene's germline CDR1 is MDHEN and CDR2 SYDVKM. The CDR3 loop spans 14 amino acids. In DNA form, the CDR3 reads TGTGCCAGCAGTTTATCTGGTTCGGGGGAGACCCAGTACTTC. It specifies CASSLSGSGETQYF.

The rearrangement uses TRBV27 and TRBJ1-2; 10 nucleotides align to TRBD1. Germline CDR1 is MNHEY and CDR2 is SMNVEV (reference sequence). V dropped 5 bases and J dropped 8; count of bases not matched to a gene: 14. CDR3 size: 16 residues. CDR3 in DNA: TGTGCCAGCAGTAGACAGGGGGCTAGCTCGGGGAAAGGCTACACCTTC. The encoded protein is CASSRQGASSGKGYTF.

The chain carries TRBV19 and TRBJ2-7; D is unresolved. CDR3 length: 16 amino acids. Germline V gene lookup returns CDR1 LNHDA and CDR2 SQIVND (reference sequence). The germline V and J ends were trimmed by 0 bases and 3 bases, with 15 bases remaining between them. CDR3 sequence reads: CASSIEWKPNYYEQYF. The CDR3 coding sequence is TGTGCCAGTAGTATAGAGTGGAAACCGAACTACTACGAGCAGTACTTC.

A few counts support this clone. The V and J genes are TRBV18 and TRBJ2-7; possible D gene TRBD2, 5 bases. From germline, CDR1 is KGHSH and CDR2 LQKENI. The CDR3 has 19 amino acids. The V end lost 3 bases, the J end lost 5 bases, and 29 bases lay between the germline ends. DNA of the CDR3: TGTGCCAGCTCACCGACCCCAGTGAGCCCGGGAACGGTTGTCAACGAGCAGTACTTC. Its protein is CASSPTPVSPGTVVNEQYF.

The rearrangement links TRBV5-1 to TRBJ1-4; TRBD1 aligns across 7 bases. Germline loops: CDR1 SGHRS, CDR2 YFSETQ. V dropped 0 bases and J dropped 2; count of bases not matched to a gene: 4. The CDR3 runs to 16 residues. CDR3 nucleotide sequence: TGCGCCAGCAGCTTGGGGCCAGGGGGGACTAATGAAAAACTGTTTTTT. It is translated as CASSLGPGGTNEKLFF.

The gene calls are TRBV7-9 and TRBJ1-5; TRBD1 might be the D (5 bases). The CDR3 covers 15 residues. Trimming removed 2 bases from V and 5 bases from J, with 13 bases in between. Germline V gives CDR1 SEHNR, CDR2 FQNEAQ (reference sequence). The CDR3 spells CASSLMGRGYQPQHF. For the CDR3, the DNA is TGTGCCAGCAGCTTAATGGGGAGGGGCTATCAGCCCCAGCATTTT.

The chain combines TRBV6-5 with TRBJ2-7, with unresolved D. The V and J ends lost 1 base and 0 bases respectively, with 10 bases between them. Germline V gene lookup returns CDR1 MNHEY and CDR2 SVGAGI. CDR3 size: 15 residues. CDR3 nucleotides: TGTGCCAGCAGTTACTGGTCCGGTCTCTCCTACGAGCAGTACTTC. Amino acid sequence: CASSYWSGLSYEQYF.

In this sample, this clone turned up a few times. The rearrangement uses TRBV29-1 and TRBJ1-1; a possible D gene is TRBD1 (6 bases). Germline values: CDR1 SQVTM, CDR2 ANQGSEA. The CDR3 covers 13 residues. V was shortened by 5 bases and J by 5 bases, with 15 bases between the two germline ends. The CDR3 DNA sequence: TGCAGCGTTTTCAGGGGTTTGGGGACTGAAGCTTTCTTT. Amino acid sequence: CSVFRGLGTEAFF. The full variable domain, with the rest looked up from reference TRBV29-1 and TRBJ1-1, is SAVISQKPSRDICQRGTSLTIQCQVDSQVTMMFWYRQQPGQSLTLIATANQGSEATYESGFVIDKFPISRPNLTFSTLTVSNMSPEDSSIYLCSVFRGLGTEAFFGQGTRLTVV.

The CDR3 loop reads CASKPGQGFDEQFF. The CDR3 DNA follows: TGTGCCAGCAAGCCGGGACAGGGATTTGATGAGCAGTTCTTC. This rearrangement joins TRBV2 to TRBJ2-1; 9 bases line up with TRBD1. Unmatched junction bases numbered 9, after V lost 7 bases and J lost 8 bases. The CDR3 runs 14 residues. Germline V gene sequence: CDR1 SNHLY, CDR2 FYNNEI.

The chain has TRBV19 and TRBJ1-2; D unresolved. The germline V gene encodes CDR1 LNHDA and CDR2 SQIVND (reference sequence). The CDR3 consists of 11 residues. Trimming shortened V by 7 bases and J by 7 bases, and 10 bases separated the two germline ends. The CDR3 sequence: CASTSVGGYTF. The CDR3 nucleotides read TGTGCCAGTACGAGCGTTGGTGGCTACACCTTC.

V usage is TRBV19 and J usage is TRBJ2-6; a weak D match, TRBD1 (6 bases). CDR1 is LNHDA and CDR2 is SQIVND in the germline V gene (reference sequence). V lost 9 bases and J lost 2, with 14 bases in between. This CDR3 contains 15 residues. Here the CDR3 reads CASKSTGTGANVLTF. The CDR3 bases are TGTGCCAGCAAAAGTACAGGGACTGGGGCCAACGTCCTGACTTTC.

This clone was seen a handful of times. The chain couples TRBV6-5 to TRBJ1-2, with 8 positions matching TRBD1. After removal of 4 bases from V and 2 bases from J, the junction contained 3 bases not matched to a gene. Germline V gene data show CDR1 as MNHEY and CDR2 as SVGAGI. This CDR3 region has 14 residues. For the CDR3, the DNA is TGTGCCAGCAGTTCGGCAGGGGGCAACTATGGCTACACCTTC. Amino acid sequence: CASSSAGGNYGYTF.

The V call is TRBV5-6, the J call TRBJ2-7; a weak D match, TRBD2 (6 bases). This CDR3 is 15 amino acids long. CDR1 and CDR2 from the germline V gene are SGHDT and YYEEEE. V gave up 0 bases and J gave up 7 bases, with 17 bases separating them. The CDR3 nucleotides read TGTGCCAGCAGCTTGGTTTCGGGAGACCGAGGGGAGCAGTACTTC. Protein sequence: CASSLVSGDRGEQYF.

The CDR3 coding sequence is TGTGCCAGTAATGTAGCGGTCTCCGGGGAGCTGTTTTTT. The encoded protein is CASNVAVSGELFF. V and J are TRBV19 and TRBJ2-2; a possible D gene is TRBD2 (6 bases). V gave up 7 bases and J gave up 6 bases, with 12 bases separating them. The length of the CDR3 is 13 residues. The germline gives CDR1 LNHDA, CDR2 SQIVND (reference sequence).

CDR3: CASREQEHDPYEQYF. DNA of the CDR3: TGTGCCAGCAGGGAACAGGAACATGACCCCTACGAGCAGTACTTC. The chain couples TRBV6-1 to TRBJ2-7; D perhaps matches TRBD1 (5 bases). Germline lookup yields CDR1 MNHNS and CDR2 SASEGT. The V and J ends lost 6 bases and 2 bases respectively, with 17 bases between them. The CDR3 has 15 amino acids.

This sequence joins TRBV6-5 and TRBJ2-7, with D tentatively TRBD2 (5 bases). The CDR3 is 15 amino acids. CDR1 is MNHEY, CDR2 SVGAGI, per germline. Trimming cost V 2 bases and J 3 bases, with 14 bases left between them. The CDR3 spells CASSYGSGSNYEQYF. The CDR3, as DNA: TGTGCCAGCAGTTACGGGAGCGGATCAAACTACGAGCAGTACTTC.

This clone was observed a few times. CDR3 amino acids: CASSLSGFDTEAFF. In nucleotides, the CDR3 is TGTGCCAGCAGCTTAAGCGGATTCGACACTGAAGCTTTCTTT. The chain has TRBV7-9 and TRBJ1-1; D is unclear. Between the trimmed V and J ends, which lost 2 bases and 3 bases, there was a span of 10 bases. Germline V CDR1 and CDR2: SEHNR, FQNEAQ (reference sequence). There are 14 residues in the CDR3.

The V and J genes are TRBV18 and TRBJ2-7; 8 nucleotides align to TRBD1. After removal of 6 bases from V and 5 bases from J, the junction contained 6 bases not matched to a gene. The CDR3 extends over 13 amino acids. Germline loops: CDR1 KGHSH, CDR2 LQKENI. The CDR3: CASSAGQGNEQYF. In DNA, the CDR3 is TGTGCCAGCTCCGCTGGACAGGGCAACGAGCAGTACTTC.

This clone was seen at least ten times. Other DNA sequences in the same sample also yield this CDR3. The chain couples TRBV27 to TRBJ2-7; TRBD2 agrees at 11 bases. The CDR3 extends over 16 amino acids. V shed 2 bases, J shed 4 bases, and the junction held 7 bases outside the gene matches. Germline V gene sequence: CDR1 MNHEY, CDR2 SMNVEV (reference sequence). The CDR3 bases are TGTGCCAGCAGTTTAATAGCGGGAGGGCCGTCATACGAGCAGTACTTC. Amino acids: CASSLIAGGPSYEQYF.

The V call is TRBV30, the J call TRBJ1-1; 12 nucleotides align to TRBD1. This CDR3 region has 15 residues. The germline CDR1 and CDR2 sequences are GTSNPN and SVGIG (reference sequence). The trim removed 3 bases at V and 5 bases at J, leaving 7 bases unmatched. The CDR3 DNA reads TGTGCCTGGAGCCCCGGGACAGGGGGCCATACTGAAGCTTTCTTT. Protein sequence: CAWSPGTGGHTEAFF.

The chain employs TRBV28 and TRBJ1-5; a weak D match, TRBD1 (5 bases). CDR1 and CDR2 (germline): MDHEN, SYDVKM. V lost 5 bases to trimming and J lost 0 bases, with 14 bases between them. This CDR3 is 16 amino acids long. CDR3 sequence: CASSAGGAYSNQPQHF. The CDR3 bases are TGTGCCAGCAGTGCCGGAGGGGCCTATAGCAATCAGCCCCAGCATTTT.

The gene calls are TRBV18 and TRBJ1-1; D may be TRBD1 (5 bases). V was shortened by 4 bases and J by 1 base, with 13 bases between the two germline ends. Germline V gene data show CDR1 as KGHSH and CDR2 as LQKENI. CDR3 size: 15 residues. The DNA of the CDR3 is TGTGCCAGCTCACTACAAGTGGGGGGGAACACTGAAGCTTTCTTT. As protein: CASSLQVGGNTEAFF.

This sequence joins TRBV5-4 and TRBJ1-4, with D unresolved. The germline V gene encodes CDR1 SGHNT and CDR2 YYREEE (reference sequence). CDR3 length equals 14 residues. V was shortened by 1 base and J by 0 bases, with 4 bases between the two germline ends. CDR3 residues: CASSLYSTNEKLFF. CDR3 coding DNA: TGTGCCAGCAGCTTGTACTCAACTAATGAAAAACTGTTTTTT.